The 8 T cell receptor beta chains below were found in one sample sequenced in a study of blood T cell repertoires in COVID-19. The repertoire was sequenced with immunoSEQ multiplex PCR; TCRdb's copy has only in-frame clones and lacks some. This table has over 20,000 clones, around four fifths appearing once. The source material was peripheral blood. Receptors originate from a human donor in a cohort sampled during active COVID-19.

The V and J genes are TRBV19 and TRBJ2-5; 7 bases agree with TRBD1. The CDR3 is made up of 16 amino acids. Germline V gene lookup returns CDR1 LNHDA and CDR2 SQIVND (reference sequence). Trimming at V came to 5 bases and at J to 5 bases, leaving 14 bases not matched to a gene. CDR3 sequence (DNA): TGTGCCAGTAGTGATGACAAAGGGGGCTTGAGGGAGACCCAGTACTTC. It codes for CASSDDKGGLRETQYF.

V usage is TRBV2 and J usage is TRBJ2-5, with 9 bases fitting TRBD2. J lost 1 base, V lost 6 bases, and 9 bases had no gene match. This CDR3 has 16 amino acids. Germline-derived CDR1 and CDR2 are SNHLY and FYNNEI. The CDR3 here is CASSPGSSGSQETQYF. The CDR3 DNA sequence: TGTGCCAGCAGCCCCGGAAGTAGCGGGAGCCAAGAGACCCAGTACTTC.

CDR3 bases: TGTGCCAGCAGGGGACCGGGACTTTCATACAATGAGCAGTTCTTC. This codes for CASRGPGLSYNEQFF. The V gene is TRBV5-4, the J gene TRBJ2-1; D possibly corresponds to TRBD2 (6 bases). Trimming removed 5 bases from V and 4 bases from J, with 16 bases in between. Germline V gene sequence: CDR1 SGHNT, CDR2 YYREEE (reference sequence). The CDR3 spans 15 residues. Full variable domain (outside the CDR3, taken from reference TRBV5-4 and TRBJ2-1): ETGVTQSPTHLIKTRGQQVTLRCSSQSGHNTVSWYQQALGQGPQFIFQYYREEENGRGNFPPRFSGLQFPNYSSELNVNALELDDSALYLCASRGPGLSYNEQFFGPGTRLTVL.

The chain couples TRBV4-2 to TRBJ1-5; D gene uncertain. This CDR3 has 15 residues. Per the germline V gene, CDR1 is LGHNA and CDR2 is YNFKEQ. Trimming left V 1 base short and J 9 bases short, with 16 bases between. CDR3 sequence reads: CASSQGAGEDGPQHF. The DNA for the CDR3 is TGTGCCAGCAGCCAAGGGGCCGGGGAGGACGGGCCCCAGCATTTT.

The CDR3 spells CASSLFRYSNQPQHF. The CDR3 DNA is TGTGCCAGCAGTTTATTCCGCTATAGCAATCAGCCCCAGCATTTT. The chain joins TRBV28 to TRBJ1-5; no reliable D call. The V end lost 1 base, the J end lost 0 bases, and 7 bases lay between the germline ends. Germline loops: CDR1 MDHEN, CDR2 SYDVKM. The CDR3 runs to 15 residues. The complete variable domain, with remaining parts taken from reference TRBV28 and TRBJ1-5, reads DVKVTQSSRYLVKRTGEKVFLECVQDMDHENMFWYRQDPGLGLRLIYFSYDVKMKEKGDIPEGYSVSREKKERFSLILESASTNQTSMYLCASSLFRYSNQPQHFGDGTRLSIL.

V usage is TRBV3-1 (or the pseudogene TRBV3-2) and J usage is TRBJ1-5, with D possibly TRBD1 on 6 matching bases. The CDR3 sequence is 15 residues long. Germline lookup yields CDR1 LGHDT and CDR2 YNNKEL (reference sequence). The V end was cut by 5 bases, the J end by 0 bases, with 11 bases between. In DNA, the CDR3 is TGTGCCAGCAGCGAACAGGGAAGTAGCAATCAGCCCCAGCATTTT. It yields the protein CASSEQGSSNQPQHF.

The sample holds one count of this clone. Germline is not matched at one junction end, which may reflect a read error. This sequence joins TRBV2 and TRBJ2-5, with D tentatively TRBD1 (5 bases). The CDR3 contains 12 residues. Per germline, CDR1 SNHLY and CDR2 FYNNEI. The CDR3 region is CASSEGQGTQYF. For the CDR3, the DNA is TGTGCCAGCAGTGAGGGGCAAGGGACCCAGTACTTC.

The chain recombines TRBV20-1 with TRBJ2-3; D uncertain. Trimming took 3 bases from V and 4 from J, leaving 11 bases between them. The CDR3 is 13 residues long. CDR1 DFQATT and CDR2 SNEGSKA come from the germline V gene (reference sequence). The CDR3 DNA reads TGCAGTGCTAGTAAGCTAGTATCAGATACGCAGTATTTT. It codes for CSASKLVSDTQYF.